The 18 T cell receptor beta chains reported below all come from one sample, sequenced in a study of blood T cell repertoires in COVID-19. Some clones are missing from TCRdb's copy, which holds only in-frame ones; the method was immunoSEQ multiplex PCR. The top ten hold roughly 2.3% of the sample, which has roughly 160,000 clones, roughly 91% seen once. The specimen sequenced was peripheral blood. The receptors here all came from a man aged 18 to 29 with acute or convalescent COVID-19.

The chain links TRBV3-1 (or the pseudogene TRBV3-2) to TRBJ1-1, with D perhaps TRBD1 (6 bases). V lost 4 bases and J 0 bases, leaving 12 bases between the germline ends. CDR1 LGHDT and CDR2 YNNKEL come from the germline V gene (reference sequence). The CDR3 length is 15 residues. CDR3 residues: CASSPDRKLNTEAFF. Here the CDR3 DNA reads TGTGCCAGCAGCCCCGACAGGAAACTGAACACTGAAGCTTTCTTT.

The table lists this clone with a count of one. The chain is built from TRBV5-1 and TRBJ2-2; TRBD1 is a possible D gene (5 bases). Trimming left V 2 bases short and J 7 bases short, with 15 bases between. CDR1 is SGHRS and CDR2 is YFSETQ in the germline V gene. The CDR3 has 15 residues. This CDR3 reads CASSFMGPHDGELFF. The CDR3, as DNA: TGCGCCAGCAGCTTCATGGGGCCCCACGACGGGGAGCTGTTTTTT.

This clone was recorded once. This chain joins TRBV19 and TRBJ1-5; D remains unclear. Trimming removed 5 bases at V and 5 bases at J, with 22 bases between. The germline V gene encodes CDR1 LNHDA and CDR2 SQIVND (reference sequence). The CDR3 totals 17 residues. The CDR3 DNA sequence: TGTGCCAGTAGTCCCCCTCCCTACCTAGTATGGGATCAGCCCCAGCATTTT. Translated: CASSPPPYLVWDQPQHF.

This chain uses TRBV6-6 with TRBJ1-5; D not resolved. CDR3 length equals 14 residues. CDR1 MNHNY and CDR2 SVGAGI come from the germline V gene (reference sequence). Trimming removed 7 bases from V and 2 bases from J, with 12 bases in between. CDR3 DNA: TGTGCCAGCATCCCTTCTGAGGGCAATCAGCCCCAGCATTTT. It yields the protein CASIPSEGNQPQHF.

V usage is TRBV19 and J usage is TRBJ2-2, with a possible D match to TRBD2 (6 bases). CDR3 length: 17 amino acids. Trimming took off 1 base at V and 3 bases at J, with 15 bases between the two ends. The germline gives CDR1 LNHDA, CDR2 SQIVND (reference sequence). The CDR3 DNA follows: TGTGCCAGTAGTATAGGAGGAGGGAGCTCCTACACCGGGGAGCTGTTTTTT. Protein sequence: CASSIGGGSSYTGELFF.

V usage is TRBV6-6 and J usage is TRBJ2-7; no clear D. The CDR3 has 14 amino acids. Trimming shortened V by 2 bases and J by 0 bases, and 8 bases separated the two germline ends. Germline CDR1 MNHNY, CDR2 SVGAGI (reference sequence). This chain's CDR3 is CASSYGQSSYEQYF. CDR3 DNA: TGTGCCAGCAGTTACGGGCAGAGCTCCTACGAGCAGTACTTC.

The rearrangement links TRBV9 to TRBJ1-1; 7 bases align to TRBD1. The CDR3 is 14 residues long. The V gene's germline CDR1 is SGDLS and CDR2 YYNGEE. Germline trimming cut 2 bases from V and 4 bases from J; bases unmatched to any gene: 5. The CDR3: CASSVGTAGTEAFF. The CDR3 bases are TGTGCCAGCAGCGTCGGGACAGCGGGCACTGAAGCTTTCTTT.

This clone showed up just once. The gene calls are TRBV5-1 and TRBJ1-5; D remains ambiguous. Germline-derived CDR1 and CDR2 are SGHRS and YFSETQ. Trimming left V 3 bases short and J 5 bases short, with 15 bases between. This CDR3 has 15 amino acids. The CDR3 sequence: CASSYQDYRDQPQHF. The CDR3 coding sequence is TGCGCCAGCAGCTACCAGGACTATCGGGATCAGCCCCAGCATTTT.

This clone was found once. The rearrangement uses TRBV5-5 and TRBJ1-1; D is perhaps TRBD1 (6 bases). The germline V gene has CDR1 SGHKS and CDR2 YYEKEE (reference sequence). The CDR3 runs to 14 residues. V lost 0 bases and J 9 bases, leaving 15 bases between the germline ends. In DNA form, the CDR3 reads TGTGCCAGCAGCTTGGTCTCGGGGGGCATAAAAGCTTTCTTT. It is translated as CASSLVSGGIKAFF.

CDR3 loop: CAISELTGAGANVLTF. Written as DNA, the CDR3 is TGTGCCATCAGTGAGTTGACAGGGGCTGGGGCCAACGTCCTGACTTTC. This chain links TRBV10-3 with TRBJ2-6; the match to TRBD1 covers 8 bases. Germline trimming cut 1 base from V and 2 bases from J; bases unmatched to any gene: 1. The germline CDR1 and CDR2 sequences are ENHRY and SYGVKD. The length of the CDR3 is 16 residues.

The chain links TRBV5-1 to TRBJ2-3; D is perhaps TRBD2 (5 bases). CDR1 is SGHRS and CDR2 is YFSETQ in the germline V gene. This CDR3 has 15 amino acids. Trimming took off 1 base at V and 3 bases at J, with 12 bases between the two ends. Here the CDR3 reads CASSLRGVGTDTQYF. The CDR3 nucleotides are TGCGCCAGCAGCTTGCGGGGAGTTGGAACAGATACGCAGTATTTT.

CDR3 DNA sequence: TGTGCCAGCAGTGAAGCTGGGACAGGGGGATACAATGAGCAGTTCTTC. It is translated as CASSEAGTGGYNEQFF. The rearrangement joins TRBV2 to TRBJ2-1; 11 bases are a match to TRBD1. The length of the CDR3 is 16 residues. CDR1 and CDR2 from the germline V gene are SNHLY and FYNNEI. V was clipped by 0 bases and J by 4 bases; unmatched bases: 2. Complete variable domain (other parts from reference TRBV2 and TRBJ2-1): EPEVTQTPSHQVTQMGQEVILRCVPISNHLYFYWYRQILGQKVEFLVSFYNNEISEKSEIFDDQFSVERPDGSNFTLKIRSTKLEDSAMYFCASSEAGTGGYNEQFFGPGTRLTVL.

V and J are TRBV5-1 and TRBJ1-4, with 8 bases identical to TRBD1. This CDR3 spans 15 amino acids. V lost 7 bases and J lost 3; bases outside the gene matches: 8. Germline values: CDR1 SGHRS, CDR2 YFSETQ. For the CDR3, the DNA is TGCGCCAGCGGGACAGGTACCCAGGCTAATGAAAAACTGTTTTTT. Its translation: CASGTGTQANEKLFF.

The chain couples TRBV21-1 to TRBJ2-2; the table's D gene call, TRBD2, was not cross checked with the DNA. TRBV21-1 is termed a pseudogene. The CDR3 length is 19 residues. CDR3 residues: CASSKVLVSSGRLTGELFF. DNA for the CDR3: TGTGCCAGCAGCAAAGTATTGGTCTCTAGCGGGAGATTAACCGGGGAGCTGTTTTTT.

The V gene is TRBV9, the J gene TRBJ2-3, with a possible D match to TRBD2 (7 bases). The CDR3 consists of 15 residues. The germline CDR1 and CDR2 sequences are SGDLS and YYNGEE. V lost 3 bases, J lost 7 bases, and 18 bases lay in between. The CDR3 DNA reads as TGTGCCAGCAGCGAAGGGGGGGGCGAATTTAATACGCAGTATTTT. Its translation is CASSEGGGEFNTQYF.

J is TRBJ2-7 and V is TRBV2, with 9 bases that match TRBD2. Germline CDR1 SNHLY, CDR2 FYNNEI. This CDR3 spans 14 amino acids. V dropped 8 bases and J dropped 3; count of bases not matched to a gene: 8. The CDR3 nucleotides are TGTGCCAGCGGAGGGGCAGCGGGAGGCTACGAGCAGTACTTC. It encodes CASGGAAGGYEQYF.

The V gene is TRBV12-3 or TRBV12-4, the J gene TRBJ2-1; a possible D gene is TRBD1 (5 bases). The V end was cut by 5 bases, the J end by 6 bases, with 8 bases between. The CDR3 loop spans 12 amino acids. The CDR3 is CASSRGLNEQFF. The CDR3, as DNA: TGTGCCAGCAGTAGGGGCCTCAATGAGCAGTTCTTC.

This chain joins TRBV30 and TRBJ1-5, with a tentative D call TRBD1 (6 bases). The germline CDR1 and CDR2 sequences are GTSNPN and SVGIG (reference sequence). The length of the CDR3 is 15 residues. V was clipped by 0 bases and J by 2 bases, with 11 bases between them. CDR3 amino acids: CAWSVQGNGNQPQHF. The CDR3 nucleotides are TGTGCCTGGAGTGTACAGGGTAATGGCAATCAGCCCCAGCATTTT. The full variable domain, with the rest looked up from reference TRBV30 and TRBJ1-5, is SQTIHQWPATLVQPVGSPLSLECTVEGTSNPNLYWYRQAAGRGLQLLFYSVGIGQISSEVPQNLSASRPQDRQFILSSKKLLLSDSGFYLCAWSVQGNGNQPQHFGDGTRLSIL.